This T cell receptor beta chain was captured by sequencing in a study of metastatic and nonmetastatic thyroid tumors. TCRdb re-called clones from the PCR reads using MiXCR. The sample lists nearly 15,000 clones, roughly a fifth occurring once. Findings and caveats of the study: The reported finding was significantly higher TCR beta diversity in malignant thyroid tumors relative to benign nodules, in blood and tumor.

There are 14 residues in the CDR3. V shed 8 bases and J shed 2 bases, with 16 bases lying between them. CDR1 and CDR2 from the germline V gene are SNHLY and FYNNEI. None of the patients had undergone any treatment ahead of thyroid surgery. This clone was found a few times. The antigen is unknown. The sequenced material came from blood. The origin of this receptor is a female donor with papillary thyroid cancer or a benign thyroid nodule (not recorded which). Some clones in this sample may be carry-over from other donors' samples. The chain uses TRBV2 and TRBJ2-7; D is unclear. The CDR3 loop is CASPSGDGTYEQYF. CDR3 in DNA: TGTGCCAGCCCCTCAGGTGATGGGACCTACGAGCAGTACTTC. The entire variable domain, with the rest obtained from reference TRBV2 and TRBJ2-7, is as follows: EPEVTQTPSHQVTQMGQEVILRCVPISNHLYFYWYRQILGQKVEFLVSFYNNEISEKSEIFDDQFSVERPDGSNFTLKIRSTKLEDSAMYFCASPSGDGTYEQYFGPGTRLTVT.